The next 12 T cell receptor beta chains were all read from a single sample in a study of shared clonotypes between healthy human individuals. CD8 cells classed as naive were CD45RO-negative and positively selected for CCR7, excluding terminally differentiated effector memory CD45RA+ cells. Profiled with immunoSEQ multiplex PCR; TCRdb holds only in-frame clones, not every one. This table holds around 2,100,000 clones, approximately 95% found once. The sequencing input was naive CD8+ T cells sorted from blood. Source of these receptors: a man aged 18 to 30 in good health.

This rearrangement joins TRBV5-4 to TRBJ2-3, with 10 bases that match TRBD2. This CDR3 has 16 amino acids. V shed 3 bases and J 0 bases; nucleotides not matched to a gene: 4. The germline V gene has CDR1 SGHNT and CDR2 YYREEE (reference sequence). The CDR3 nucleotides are TGTGCCAGCAGCTCGGGACTAGCGTTTAGCACAGATACGCAGTATTTT. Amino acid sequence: CASSSGLAFSTDTQYF.

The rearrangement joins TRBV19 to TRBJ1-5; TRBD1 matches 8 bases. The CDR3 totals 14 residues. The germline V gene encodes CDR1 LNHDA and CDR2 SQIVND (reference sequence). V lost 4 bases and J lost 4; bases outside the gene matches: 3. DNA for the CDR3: TGTGCCAGTAGTACGGACAGGGTAAATCAGCCCCAGCATTTT. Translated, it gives CASSTDRVNQPQHF. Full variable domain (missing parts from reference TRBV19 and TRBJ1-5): DGGITQSPKYLFRKEGQNVTLSCEQNLNHDAMYWYRQDPGQGLRLIYYSQIVNDFQKGDIAEGYSVSREKKESFPLTVTSAQKNPTAFYLCASSTDRVNQPQHFGDGTRLSIL.

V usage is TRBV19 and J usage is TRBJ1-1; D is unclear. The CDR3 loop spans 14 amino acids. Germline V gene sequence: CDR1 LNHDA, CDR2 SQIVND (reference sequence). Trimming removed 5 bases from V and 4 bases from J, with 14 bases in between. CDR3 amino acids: CASSPSVRGTEAFF. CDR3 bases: TGTGCCAGTAGTCCATCGGTGAGAGGCACTGAAGCTTTCTTT.

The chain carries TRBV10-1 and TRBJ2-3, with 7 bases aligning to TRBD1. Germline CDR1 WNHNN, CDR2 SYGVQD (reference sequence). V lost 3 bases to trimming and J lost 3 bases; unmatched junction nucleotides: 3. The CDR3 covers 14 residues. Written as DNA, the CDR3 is TGCGCCAGCAGTGATCACAGGGGAACAGATACGCAGTATTTT. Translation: CASSDHRGTDTQYF.

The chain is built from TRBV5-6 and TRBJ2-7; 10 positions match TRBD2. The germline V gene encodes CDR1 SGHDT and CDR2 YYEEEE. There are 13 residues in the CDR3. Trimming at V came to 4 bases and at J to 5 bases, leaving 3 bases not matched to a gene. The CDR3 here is CASSPLAGHEQYF. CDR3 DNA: TGTGCCAGCAGCCCACTAGCGGGGCACGAGCAGTACTTC.

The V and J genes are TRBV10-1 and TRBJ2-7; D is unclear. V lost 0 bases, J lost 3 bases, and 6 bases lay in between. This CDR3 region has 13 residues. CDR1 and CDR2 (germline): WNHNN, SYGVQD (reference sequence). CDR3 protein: CASSESAGYEQYF. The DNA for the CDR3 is TGCGCCAGCAGTGAGTCCGCAGGCTACGAGCAGTACTTC.

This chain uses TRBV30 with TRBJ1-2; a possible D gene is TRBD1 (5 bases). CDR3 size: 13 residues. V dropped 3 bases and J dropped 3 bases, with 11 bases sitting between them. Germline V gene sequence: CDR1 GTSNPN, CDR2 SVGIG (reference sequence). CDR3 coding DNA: TGTGCCTGGAGCCTCAGGGAAGACTATGGCTACACCTTC. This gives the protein CAWSLREDYGYTF.

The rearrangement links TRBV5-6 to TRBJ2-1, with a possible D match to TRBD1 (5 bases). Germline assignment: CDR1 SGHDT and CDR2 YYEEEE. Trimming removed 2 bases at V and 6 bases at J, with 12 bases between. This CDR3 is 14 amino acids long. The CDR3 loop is CASSLTLTGNEQFF. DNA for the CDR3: TGTGCCAGCAGCTTAACCCTCACAGGCAATGAGCAGTTCTTC. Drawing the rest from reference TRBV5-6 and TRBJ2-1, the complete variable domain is DAGVTQSPTHLIKTRGQQVTLRCSPKSGHDTVSWYQQALGQGPQFIFQYYEEEERQRGNFPDRFSGHQFPNYSSELNVNALLLGDSALYLCASSLTLTGNEQFFGPGTRLTVL.

CDR3 nucleotides: TGTGCCAGCAGCTACTCGCACGGCGGGGAGCTGTTTTTT. Its translation is CASSYSHGGELFF. The chain links TRBV2 to TRBJ2-2; D gene unclear. CDR3 length: 13 amino acids. Germline CDR1 SNHLY, CDR2 FYNNEI. The V and J ends lost 6 bases and 7 bases respectively, with 12 bases between them.

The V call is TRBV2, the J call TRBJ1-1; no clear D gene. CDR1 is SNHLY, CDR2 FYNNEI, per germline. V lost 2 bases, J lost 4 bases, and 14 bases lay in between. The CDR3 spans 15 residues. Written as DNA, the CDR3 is TGTGCCAGCAGTGAAACAGAGGGTATGGCCACTGAAGCTTTCTTT. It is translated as CASSETEGMATEAFF.

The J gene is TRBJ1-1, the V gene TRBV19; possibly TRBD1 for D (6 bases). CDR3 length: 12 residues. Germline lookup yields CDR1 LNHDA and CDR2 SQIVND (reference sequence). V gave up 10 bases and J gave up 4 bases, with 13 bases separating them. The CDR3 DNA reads TGTGCCATCAGGGGAGGCGGCACTGAAGCTTTCTTT. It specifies CAIRGGGTEAFF.

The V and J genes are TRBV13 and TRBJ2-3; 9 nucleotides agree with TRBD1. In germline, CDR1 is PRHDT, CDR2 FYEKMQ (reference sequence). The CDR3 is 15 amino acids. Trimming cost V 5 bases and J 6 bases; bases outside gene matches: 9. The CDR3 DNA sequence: TGTGCCAGCAGCCCTGGACAGGGGCAAGGTGATACGCAGTATTTT. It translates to CASSPGQGQGDTQYF.